This TCR beta chain was found in a study of T cells after posttransplantation cyclophosphamide. This CDR3 region has 13 residues. The ends lost 8 bases at V and 3 bases at J; junction bases unmatched: 6. The germline gives CDR1 MNHEY, CDR2 SMNVEV (reference sequence). On this clone: What it binds is not known.

General study findings and limits: TRB overlap between skin or GI tissue T cells and blood was limited. Later blood repertoires were often dominated by clones from the donor CD8+ memory compartment. Recipient CMV seropositivity and CMV reactivation strongly tracked TRB clonality.

Cyclophosphamide on days +3 and +4 followed busulfan-fludarabine conditioning and a marrow graft. Here immunoSEQ multiplex PCR was the method, and the copy in TCRdb shows in-frame clones only, minus some. The repertoire includes 9,000 to 13,000 clones, 80% to 90% of them detected once, and approximately 5.1% sits in the top ten. The sequencing used PBMCs, collected after allogeneic stem cell transplant with posttransplant cyclophosphamide. The TCR was taken from a female patient aged 50-59 years who received an allogeneic stem cell transplant from a related donor, was CMV-positive, and had no GVHD. A share of the T cells may be of graft donor origin. The chain employs TRBV27 and TRBJ1-1; TRBD1 matches 7 bases. CDR3: CASRTGVHTEAFF. The CDR3 DNA sequence: TGTGCCAGCCGAACAGGGGTTCACACTGAAGCTTTCTTT.